The 30 T cell receptor beta chains below all came from one sample that was sequenced in a study of T-cell memory formation after mild COVID-19 (dated by TCRdb to about 2021). The library was obtained by 5' RACE. TCRdb lists the instrument as Illumina NovaSeq 6000. TCRdb ran its own pipeline on the public reads, namely fastp trimming at Q25 and MiXCR clone calling, and kept in-frame beta chains. Records with the same CDR3 protein are collapsed into one entry carrying the most frequent genes and DNA. Recorded for this sample are under 300,000 distinct CDR3 sequences; 7% to 10% of them occurred a single time. The ten largest account for around a fifth of the sample. Input material: PBMCs or a T cell subset sorted from them (not recorded which). The receptors come from a man between 18 and 35 years old who had mild COVID-19 (a few samples of this study predate the infection). The sample titles of this study are shuffled in the database, so cell type and time point are left out; the donor was told from shared clones.

Only a few counts were recorded for this clonotype. This chain uses TRBV7-2 with TRBJ1-5, with 11 bases matching TRBD1. CDR3 length: 15 amino acids. Germline CDR1 is SGHTA and CDR2 is FQGNSA. The V gene end was trimmed by 5 bases and the J gene end by 8 bases; junction bases not matched to a gene: 8. CDR3 sequence (DNA): TGTGCCAGCAGCCCGTGGACAGGGGGCATAGAGCCCCAGCATTTT. Its translation is CASSPWTGGIEPQHF.

This chain joins TRBV12-3 or TRBV12-4 and TRBJ2-2; TRBD2 matches 8 bases. The CDR3 is 15 amino acids. The V and J ends lost 8 bases and 4 bases, in that order; junction bases with no gene match: 9. The CDR3 nucleotides read TGTGCCAGCTCCTCGTCTAGCGGGCCCACCGGGGAGCTGTTTTTT. Translating gives CASSSSSGPTGELFF.

This sequence joins TRBV5-1 and TRBJ2-1; TRBD2 matches at 9 bases. Looked up from germline, CDR1 is SGHRS and CDR2 is YFSETQ. This CDR3 spans 16 amino acids. After removal of 4 bases from V and 8 bases from J, the junction contained 13 bases not matched to a gene. The CDR3 coding sequence is TGCGCCAGCAGCCCATCCACCGGGACTAGCATCGATGAGCAGTTCTTC. Translated: CASSPSTGTSIDEQFF. The full variable domain, in which reference TRBV5-1 and TRBJ2-1 provide the parts outside the CDR3, is KAGVTQTPRYLIKTRGQQVTLSCSPISGHRSVSWYQQTPGQGLQFLFEYFSETQRNKGNFPGRFSGRQFSNSRSEMNVSTLELGDSALYLCASSPSTGTSIDEQFFGPGTRLTVL.

The chain carries TRBV5-1 and TRBJ2-3; D remains ambiguous. CDR3 size: 14 residues. Looked up from germline, CDR1 is SGHRS and CDR2 is YFSETQ. Trimming cost V 0 bases and J 6 bases, with 11 bases left between them. The CDR3 coding sequence is TGCGCCAGCAGCTTGGCAGTTCGAAGCGATACGCAGTATTTT. Its protein product is CASSLAVRSDTQYF.

At least ten counts were recorded for this clonotype. J is TRBJ1-6 and V is TRBV5-5; unclear D gene. V shed 3 bases and J shed 6 bases, with 7 bases lying between them. The CDR3 has 13 residues. Germline assignment: CDR1 SGHKS and CDR2 YYEKEE (reference sequence). The CDR3 sequence: CASSSEINSPLHF. The CDR3, as DNA: TGTGCCAGCAGCTCCGAGATTAATTCACCCCTCCACTTT.

CDR3 loop: CASSPPLAEAYNEQFF. The CDR3, as DNA: TGTGCCAGCAGCCCCCCCCTAGCGGAGGCCTACAATGAGCAGTTCTTC. V gene TRBV7-9 combines with J gene TRBJ2-1; 7 bases are a match to TRBD2. The CDR3 length is 16 residues. The V gene end was trimmed by 5 bases and the J gene end by 2 bases; junction bases not matched to a gene: 9. Looked up from germline, CDR1 is SEHNR and CDR2 is FQNEAQ (reference sequence).

This clonotype was seen a handful of times. This chain connects TRBV5-6 to TRBJ2-5; D not certain. V was shortened by 0 bases and J by 0 bases, with 18 bases between the two germline ends. The CDR3 is 18 amino acids. From germline, CDR1 is SGHDT and CDR2 YYEEEE. CDR3 amino acids: CASSLAGSGPLYQETQYF. Written as DNA, the CDR3 is TGTGCCAGCAGCTTGGCAGGATCGGGCCCCCTGTACCAAGAGACCCAGTACTTC.

This clonotype showed up many times. The chain links TRBV29-1 to TRBJ2-7, with 8 bases aligning to TRBD1. The junction had 1 base not matched to a gene; V was cut back by 1 base and J by 2 bases. CDR1 is SQVTM, CDR2 ANQGSEA, per germline. CDR3 size: 13 residues. The CDR3 sequence: CSVEGTGTYEQYF. The CDR3 DNA sequence: TGCAGCGTTGAAGGGACAGGGACCTACGAGCAGTACTTC.

CDR3 in amino acids: CAIRGGQIGLNEQYF. The CDR3 DNA sequence: TGTGCCATCAGAGGAGGGCAGATCGGTTTAAACGAGCAGTACTTC. This chain joins TRBV10-3 and TRBJ2-7; a weak D match, TRBD2 (6 bases). Per germline, CDR1 ENHRY and CDR2 SYGVKD. The CDR3 contains 15 residues. The V gene lost 6 bases and the J gene lost 5 bases, with 20 bases spanning the gap.

This clonotype came up many times. This chain's CDR3 is CASSGGTVAVGYTF. The DNA for the CDR3 is TGTGCCAGCAGCGGAGGGACAGTGGCCGTTGGCTACACCTTC. The chain has TRBV12-3 or TRBV12-4 and TRBJ1-2, with 7 bases lining up with TRBD1. CDR3 length: 14 amino acids. The V segment lost 6 bases and the J segment 7 bases; nucleotides outside the gene matches: 11.

This clonotype appeared a few times. The rearrangement joins TRBV5-1 to TRBJ2-5; 12 positions match TRBD2. From germline, CDR1 is SGHRS and CDR2 YFSETQ. CDR3 length: 16 residues. Trimming at V came to 5 bases and at J to 5 bases, leaving 10 bases not matched to a gene. The CDR3, as DNA: TGCGCCAGCAGGCTAGCGGGGGGGCCGGTGGAGGAGACCCAGTACTTC. Translation gives CASRLAGGPVEETQYF.

This clonotype was observed many times. V and J are TRBV7-9 and TRBJ2-3, with 10 bases identical to TRBD2. Trimming cost V 5 bases and J 6 bases; bases outside gene matches: 5. This CDR3 has 14 amino acids. Germline CDR1 SEHNR, CDR2 FQNEAQ (reference sequence). CDR3 loop: CASSARTSGDTQYF. The CDR3 DNA sequence: TGTGCCAGCAGCGCTCGGACTAGCGGCGATACGCAGTATTTT.

The sample holds a few counts of this clonotype. The J gene is TRBJ2-7, the V gene TRBV6-5; 7 bases align to TRBD1. Trimming removed 10 bases from V and 3 bases from J; junction bases left unmatched: 6. Germline V lookup: CDR1 MNHEY, CDR2 SVGAGI. The CDR3 covers 12 residues. CDR3 region: CAIRDSRYEQYF. For the CDR3, the DNA is TGTGCCATCCGGGACAGTCGCTACGAGCAGTACTTC.

The chain is built from TRBV7-2 and TRBJ2-3; D is possibly TRBD1 (6 bases). The CDR3 length is 15 residues. Germline values: CDR1 SGHTA, CDR2 FQGNSA. With 2 bases removed from V and 0 bases from J, the gap between germline ends came to 9 bases. CDR3 amino acids: CASSLMRGSTDTQYF. In nucleotides, the CDR3 is TGTGCCAGCAGCTTAATGAGGGGGAGCACAGATACGCAGTATTTT. The full variable domain, rest sourced from reference TRBV7-2 and TRBJ2-3, is GAGVSQSPSNKVTEKGKDVELRCDPISGHTALYWYRQSLGQGLEFLIYFQGNSAPDKSGLPSDRFSAERTGGSVSTLTIQRTQQEDSAVYLCASSLMRGSTDTQYFGPGTRLTVL.

Concerning this clonotype: It may be a read error: a sequence one base away is much more abundant. V usage is TRBV10-1 and J usage is TRBJ2-7; tentative D call: TRBD2 (5 bases). The V gene's germline CDR1 is WNHNN and CDR2 SYGVQD (reference sequence). V was shortened by 1 base and J by 2 bases, with 12 bases between the two germline ends. The CDR3 loop spans 15 amino acids. CDR3 loop: CASSEYRGNTYEQYF. CDR3 DNA: TGCGCCAGCAGTGAGTACCGGGGAAACACCTACGAGCAGTACTTC.

V usage is TRBV5-6 and J usage is TRBJ2-2; D perhaps matches TRBD2 (5 bases). Germline V gene sequence: CDR1 SGHDT, CDR2 YYEEEE. V was pared by 2 bases and J by 8 bases, with 7 bases between. The CDR3 loop spans 12 amino acids. This chain's CDR3 is CASSFGGGELFF. As DNA, the CDR3 is TGTGCCAGCAGCTTTGGCGGGGGGGAGCTGTTTTTT. The full variable domain, its missing parts supplied by reference TRBV5-6 and TRBJ2-2, is DAGVTQSPTHLIKTRGQQVTLRCSPKSGHDTVSWYQQALGQGPQFIFQYYEEEERQRGNFPDRFSGHQFPNYSSELNVNALLLGDSALYLCASSFGGGELFFGEGSRLTVL.

In this sample, this clonotype turned up many times. The chain recombines TRBV7-9 with TRBJ2-2, with a possible D match to TRBD1 (6 bases). CDR1 is SEHNR, CDR2 FQNEAQ, per germline (reference sequence). CDR3 size: 14 residues. The V gene lost 8 bases and the J gene lost 2 bases, with 12 bases spanning the gap. CDR3 loop: CASGAGANTGELFF. The CDR3 DNA is TGTGCCAGCGGGGCAGGGGCCAACACCGGGGAGCTGTTTTTT.

This clonotype has ten or more counts. The CDR3 loop reads CSARKNEQFF. The CDR3 DNA reads as TGCAGTGCTAGGAAGAATGAGCAGTTCTTC. The rearrangement links TRBV20-1 to TRBJ2-1; D call uncertain. V dropped 3 bases and J dropped 7 bases, with 4 bases sitting between them. The CDR3 consists of 10 residues. The germline CDR1 and CDR2 sequences are DFQATT and SNEGSKA (reference sequence).

The V gene is TRBV3-1, the J gene TRBJ2-3; D remains unclear. From germline, CDR1 is LGHDT and CDR2 YNNKEL (reference sequence). The V end was cut by 0 bases, the J end by 3 bases, with 10 bases between. The CDR3 loop spans 15 amino acids. CDR3 amino acids: CASSQDHGRTDTQYF. In nucleotides, the CDR3 is TGTGCCAGCAGCCAAGATCACGGAAGGACAGATACGCAGTATTTT.

The V gene is TRBV20-1, the J gene TRBJ1-4; D uncertain. In germline, CDR1 is DFQATT, CDR2 SNEGSKA (reference sequence). This CDR3 comprises 15 residues. Trimming pared 4 bases from V and 5 bases from J, leaving 17 bases between. CDR3 sequence reads: CSATPVLSANEKLFF. CDR3 sequence (DNA): TGCAGTGCTACCCCCGTCCTTTCCGCCAATGAAAAACTGTTTTTT.

The rearrangement links TRBV6-5 to TRBJ1-6; unclear D gene. Germline-derived CDR1 and CDR2 are MNHEY and SVGAGI. V lost 2 bases, J lost 6 bases, and 11 bases lay in between. The CDR3 covers 15 residues. The CDR3 DNA reads as TGTGCCAGCAGTTACCAAGGACGGATTAATTCACCCCTCCACTTT. Translating gives CASSYQGRINSPLHF.

This clonotype occurred a few times. The CDR3 nucleotides are TGTGCCAGCAGCTATAGCGGGGTGAGCTCCTACAATGAGCAGTTCTTC. Protein sequence: CASSYSGVSSYNEQFF. The genes are TRBV7-2 and TRBJ2-1; 8 nucleotides line up with TRBD2. After removal of 4 bases from V and 0 bases from J, the junction contained 5 bases not matched to a gene. There are 16 residues in the CDR3. The germline V gene encodes CDR1 SGHTA and CDR2 FQGNSA.

In this sample, this clonotype turned up a few times. The chain links TRBV5-1 to TRBJ1-6; D not resolved. Germline values: CDR1 SGHRS, CDR2 YFSETQ. The ends were cut back, 0 bases at V and 7 bases at J, with 11 bases in the middle. The CDR3 consists of 15 residues. CDR3 in DNA: TGCGCCAGCAGCTTGGGTCCGGGATCGAATTCACCCCTCCACTTT. Its translation: CASSLGPGSNSPLHF.

The chain has TRBV11-2 and TRBJ2-1; D is undetermined. Between the trimmed V and J ends, which lost 5 bases and 9 bases, there was a span of 14 bases. Germline loops: CDR1 SGHAT, CDR2 FQNNGV. The CDR3 length is 13 residues. The CDR3 protein is CASSGFGKGEQFF. The CDR3 nucleotides read TGTGCCAGCAGCGGCTTTGGTAAAGGTGAGCAGTTCTTC.

The chain carries TRBV3-1 and TRBJ1-2; the D is unclear. Per germline, CDR1 LGHDT and CDR2 YNNKEL (reference sequence). The CDR3 spans 13 residues. The V gene lost 6 bases and the J gene lost 6 bases, with 14 bases spanning the gap. CDR3 DNA: TGTGCCAGCAGGTCCTCGAGGGCCCATGGCTACACCTTC. Translation: CASRSSRAHGYTF.

This clonotype has at least ten counts. The chain employs TRBV5-1 and TRBJ1-1, with D unclear. This CDR3 is 16 amino acids long. Trimming stripped 5 bases from V and 1 base from J, with 18 bases between. The germline V gene has CDR1 SGHRS and CDR2 YFSETQ. The CDR3 loop reads CASRTGLRARNTEAFF. CDR3 DNA sequence: TGCGCCAGCAGAACCGGATTACGCGCAAGGAACACTGAAGCTTTCTTT.

The chain joins TRBV20-1 to TRBJ1-4; possibly TRBD1 for D (5 bases). This CDR3 contains 14 residues. Germline CDR1 DFQATT, CDR2 SNEGSKA (reference sequence). V lost 0 bases to trimming and J lost 7 bases, with 12 bases between them. Here the CDR3 reads CSARDSGAPEKLFF. The CDR3 DNA reads TGCAGTGCTAGAGATTCCGGGGCCCCTGAAAAACTGTTTTTT.

This clonotype was seen a few times. The chain links TRBV5-1 to TRBJ1-2; 11 bases agree with TRBD1. The CDR3 sequence is 14 residues long. The ends lost 5 bases at V and 4 bases at J; junction bases unmatched: 4. Germline-derived CDR1 and CDR2 are SGHRS and YFSETQ. The CDR3 coding sequence is TGCGCCAGCAGGTCCGGGACAGGGGGCTATGGCTACACCTTC. It encodes CASRSGTGGYGYTF. The full variable domain, in which reference TRBV5-1 and TRBJ1-2 provide the parts outside the CDR3, is KAGVTQTPRYLIKTRGQQVTLSCSPISGHRSVSWYQQTPGQGLQFLFEYFSETQRNKGNFPGRFSGRQFSNSRSEMNVSTLELGDSALYLCASRSGTGGYGYTFGSGTRLTVV.

Many counts were recorded for this clonotype. For the CDR3, the DNA is TGTGCCAGCAGCTCCCTGGCGGGGGGGACCACAGATACGCAGTATTTT. Protein product: CASSSLAGGTTDTQYF. The chain joins TRBV11-2 to TRBJ2-3; 9 bases map to TRBD2. CDR1 and CDR2 from the germline V gene are SGHAT and FQNNGV. This CDR3 region has 16 residues. The V and J ends lost 4 bases and 2 bases, in that order; junction bases with no gene match: 7.

This clonotype appeared a few times. The rearrangement links TRBV5-5 to TRBJ2-1; D call uncertain. V shed 4 bases and J shed 2 bases, with 13 bases lying between them. The CDR3 runs 15 residues. The germline V gene encodes CDR1 SGHKS and CDR2 YYEKEE (reference sequence). In DNA form, the CDR3 reads TGTGCCAGCAGCGGGCCAGCCCTTCCCTACAATGAGCAGTTCTTC. Its protein is CASSGPALPYNEQFF.